Listed below are T cell receptor beta chains from one sample, sequenced in a study of technical replicates of blood from a handful of donors. Repertoires were generated with immunoSEQ multiplex PCR, while TCRdb's copy carries only in-frame clones and drops some. The top ten clones hold approximately 4% of a sample with tens of thousands of clones, just over 90% of them seen once. The specimen was PBMCs. The receptors derive from a human donor in good health. Some clones in this sample may be carry-over from other donors' samples. The CDR3 runs from the conserved cysteine through the conserved F or W. Each record gives: D gene, V gene, J gene, clone size, CDR3 protein, CDR3 DNA. The D gene is left open where the match is weak. Size is stated for part of the rows, as once, few or many counts, or as a class when the clone is expanded.

.	TRBV5-1	TRBJ1-2	once	CASSLSEANYGYTF	TGCGCCAGCAGCTTATCAGAGGCTAACTATGGCTACACCTTC
.	TRBV7-2	TRBJ2-1	.	CASSPGSSGDEQFF	TGTGCCAGCAGCCCCGGCAGCAGCGGCGATGAGCAGTTCTTC
.	TRBV21-1	TRBJ2-7	.	CASSKAGTVSEQYF	TGTGCCAGCAGCAAAGCTGGCACAGTCAGCGAGCAGTACTTC
TRBD1	TRBV30	TRBJ2-5	.	CAWSKTGGSKETQYF	TGTGCCTGGTCAAAAACAGGGGGCTCCAAGGAGACCCAGTACTTC
TRBD1	TRBV6-1	TRBJ1-2	.	CASSPLDRGGYTF	TGTGCCAGCAGTCCATTGGACAGGGGTGGCTACACCTTC
TRBD1	TRBV5-1	TRBJ1-6	.	CASSLGATGGPSPLHF	TGCGCCAGCAGCTTGGGGGCAACAGGGGGCCCCTCACCCCTCCACTTT
TRBD2	TRBV29-1	TRBJ2-2	.	CSVNVGPGGLFF	TGCAGCGTTAATGTGGGGCCGGGAGGGCTGTTTTTT
.	TRBV19	TRBJ2-1	.	CASTPAGSYNEQFF	TGTGCCAGTACCCCAGCGGGCTCCTACAATGAGCAGTTCTTC
.	TRBV7-2	TRBJ1-6	.	CASSSGGTYNSPLHF	TGTGCCAGCAGCTCTGGGGGGACTTATAATTCACCCCTCCACTTT
TRBD1	TRBV4-3	TRBJ1-6	.	CASSQEGDRHSPLHF	TGCGCCAGCAGCCAAGAAGGGGACAGACATTCACCCCTCCACTTT
TRBD1	TRBV7-2	TRBJ2-1	.	CASSPGGSYNEQFF	TGTGCCAGCAGTCCAGGGGGTTCCTACAATGAGCAGTTCTTC
.	TRBV7-9	TRBJ1-2	.	CASSLEANYGYTF	TGTGCCAGCAGCTTAGAAGCAAACTATGGCTACACCTTC
.	TRBV7-9	TRBJ2-1	.	CASSLALGLDEQFF	TGTGCCAGCAGCTTAGCCCTGGGACTCGATGAGCAGTTCTTC
TRBD2	TRBV5-1	TRBJ2-1	.	CASSLGPGGSYNEQFF	TGCGCCAGCAGCCTGGGCCCGGGGGGGTCCTACAATGAGCAGTTCTTC
TRBD2	TRBV5-1	TRBJ2-5	few	CASSEGLAGGETQYF	TGCGCCAGCAGCGAGGGACTAGCGGGAGGAGAGACCCAGTACTTC
.	TRBV6-1	TRBJ1-1	.	CASSEGSRRTEAFF	TGTGCCAGCAGTGAAGGGAGCAGGAGGACTGAAGCTTTCTTT
TRBD1	TRBV9	TRBJ2-2	.	CASSVEGGYNTGELFF	TGTGCCAGCAGCGTAGAAGGGGGCTATAACACCGGGGAGCTGTTTTTT
TRBD2	TRBV7-9	TRBJ2-5	.	CASSPRLAGGRIETQYF	TGTGCCAGCAGCCCTCGACTAGCGGGAGGGAGGATAGAGACCCAGTACTTC
TRBD1	TRBV27	TRBJ1-4	few	CASSLRTGGEKLFF	TGTGCCAGCAGTTTAAGGACAGGGGGTGAAAAACTGTTTTTT
TRBD1	TRBV27	TRBJ1-2	once	CASSMDHRGYGYTF	TGTGCCAGCAGCATGGACCACAGGGGTTATGGCTACACCTTC
TRBD1	TRBV12-5	TRBJ2-7	.	CASGLWDRGFYEQYF	TGTGCTAGTGGTTTGTGGGACAGGGGTTTCTACGAGCAGTACTTC
TRBD1	TRBV5-8	TRBJ1-3	.	CASSLRTGVENTIYF	TGTGCCAGCAGCTTGAGGACAGGGGTCGAAAACACCATATATTTT
.	TRBV30	TRBJ1-5	.	CAWSAFGGGSQHF	TGTGCCTGGAGTGCCTTTGGGGGAGGTTCCCAGCATTTT
.	TRBV11-2	TRBJ2-7	.	CASSLDGSDGEQYF	TGTGCCAGCAGCTTAGATGGGAGCGATGGCGAGCAGTACTTC
TRBD2	TRBV9	TRBJ2-1	.	CASSVTWTSGYNEQFF	TGTGCCAGCAGCGTCACATGGACTAGCGGGTACAATGAGCAGTTCTTC
TRBD2	TRBV4-1	TRBJ2-5	.	CASSQGILAGIQETQYF	TGCGCCAGCAGCCAAGGAATACTAGCGGGGATCCAAGAGACCCAGTACTTC